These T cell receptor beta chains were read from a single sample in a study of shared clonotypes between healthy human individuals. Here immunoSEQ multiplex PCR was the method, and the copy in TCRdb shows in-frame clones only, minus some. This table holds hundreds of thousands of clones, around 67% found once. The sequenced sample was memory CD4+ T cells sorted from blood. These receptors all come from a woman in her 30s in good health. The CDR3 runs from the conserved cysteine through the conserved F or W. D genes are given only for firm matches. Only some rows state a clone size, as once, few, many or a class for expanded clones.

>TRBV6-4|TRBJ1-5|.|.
CASSDVPGNQPQHF
TGTGCCAGCAGTGACGTCCCAGGGAATCAGCCCCAGCATTTT
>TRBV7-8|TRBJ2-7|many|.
CASSLYQGSSYEQYF
TGTGCCAGCAGCTTATATCAGGGTTCCTCCTACGAGCAGTACTTC
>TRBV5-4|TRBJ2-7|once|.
CASSLHNYEQYF
TGTGCCAGCAGCCTCCACAACTACGAGCAGTACTTC
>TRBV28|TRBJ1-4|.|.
CASSLISGPLPRKLFF
TGTGCCAGCAGCCTAATATCGGGGCCGCTGCCCCGCAAACTGTTTTTT
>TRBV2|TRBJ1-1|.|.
CASSGQLNTEAFF
TGTGCCAGCAGTGGCCAGTTGAACACTGAAGCTTTCTTT
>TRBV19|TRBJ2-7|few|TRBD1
CASSPTGGASYEQYF
TGTGCCAGTAGCCCTACAGGGGGCGCATCCTACGAGCAGTACTTC
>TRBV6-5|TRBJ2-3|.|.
CASSYNSIRTDTQYF
TGTGCCAGCAGTTATAATAGCATTCGTACAGATACGCAGTATTTT
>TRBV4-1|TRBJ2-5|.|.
CASSQGSSGGRGQTQYF
TGCGCCAGCAGCCAAGGGTCCTCAGGGGGGAGAGGGCAGACCCAGTACTTC
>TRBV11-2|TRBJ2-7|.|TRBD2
CASSPGTSSIYEQYF
TGTGCCAGCAGCCCCGGGACTAGCAGTATATACGAGCAGTACTTC
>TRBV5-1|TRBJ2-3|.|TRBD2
CASNLGGDTDTQYF
TGCGCCAGCAACCTTGGGGGGGACACAGATACGCAGTATTTT
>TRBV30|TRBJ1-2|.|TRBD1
CAWGRDSANYGYTF
TGTGCCTGGGGACGGGACAGTGCTAACTATGGCTACACCTTC
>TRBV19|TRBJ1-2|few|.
CASSIDLDSNYGYTF
TGTGCCAGTAGTATAGATCTGGATAGTAACTATGGCTACACCTTC
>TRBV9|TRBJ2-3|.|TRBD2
CASSVKAQGLAYTDTQYF
TGTGCCAGCAGCGTAAAGGCCCAGGGACTAGCGTACACAGATACGCAGTATTTT
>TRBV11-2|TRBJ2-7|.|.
CASSPTGEQYF
TGTGCCAGCAGCCCGACGGGGGAGCAGTACTTC
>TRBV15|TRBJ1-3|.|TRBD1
CATSTVGQGASGNTIYF
TGTGCCACCAGCACTGTCGGACAGGGGGCATCTGGAAACACCATATATTTT
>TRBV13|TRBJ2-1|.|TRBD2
CASSPTPGTSGSYTRIYNEQFF
TGTGCCAGCAGCCCAACCCCCGGGACTAGCGGGAGCTACACTAGAATATACAATGAGCAGTTCTTC
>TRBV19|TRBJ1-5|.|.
CASSMSGGGNQPQHF
TGTGCCAGTAGTATGAGTGGAGGTGGCAATCAGCCCCAGCATTTT
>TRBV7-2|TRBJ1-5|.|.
CASSLGQTSNQPQHF
TGTGCCAGCAGCTTAGGACAGACTAGCAATCAGCCCCAGCATTTT
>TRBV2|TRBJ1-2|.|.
CASSREDGGALGYTF
TGTGCCAGCAGTAGAGAAGACGGGGGGGCATTGGGCTACACCTTC
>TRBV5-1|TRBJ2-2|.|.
CASSPDGTNTGELFF
TGCGCCAGCAGCCCGGACGGGACGAACACCGGGGAGCTGTTTTTT
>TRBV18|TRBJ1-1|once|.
CASSPDRIEAFF
TGTGCCAGCTCACCAGACAGAATTGAAGCTTTCTTT
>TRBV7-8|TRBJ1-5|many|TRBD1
CASSDRTGYQPQHF
TGTGCCAGCAGCGATAGGACAGGTTATCAGCCCCAGCATTTT
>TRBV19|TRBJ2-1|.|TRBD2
CASSAVAGGPAGQFF
TGTGCCAGTAGTGCGGTAGCGGGAGGGCCGGCTGGGCAGTTCTTC
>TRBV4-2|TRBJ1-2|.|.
CASSQQTDYGYTF
TGTGCCAGCAGCCAGCAAACAGATTATGGCTACACCTTC
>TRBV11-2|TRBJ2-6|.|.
CASSLGTSSGANVLTF
TGTGCCAGCAGCCTAGGTACATCCTCTGGGGCCAACGTCCTGACTTTC
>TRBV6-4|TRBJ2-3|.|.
CASSDSSQGHTDTQYF
TGTGCCAGCAGTGACTCGAGTCAGGGGCACACAGATACGCAGTATTTT
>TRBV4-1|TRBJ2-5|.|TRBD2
CASSQGTSIETQYF
TGCGCCAGCAGCCAGGGGACTAGCATCGAGACCCAGTACTTC
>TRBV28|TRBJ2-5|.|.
CASSLLGSQETQYF
TGTGCCAGCAGTTTATTAGGCTCTCAAGAGACCCAGTACTTC
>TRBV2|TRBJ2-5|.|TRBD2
CATALVAGQETQYF
TGTGCCACAGCGTTGGTAGCGGGCCAAGAGACCCAGTACTTC
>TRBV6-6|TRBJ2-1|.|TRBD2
CASSFSGSLLSEQFF
TGTGCCAGCAGCTTTAGCGGGAGTCTTCTGAGTGAGCAGTTCTTC